What follows are 21 T cell receptor beta chains derived from one specimen sequenced in a study of T cells in Graves' hyperthyroidism and ophthalmopathy. Amplification targeted TCR beta CDR3 regions from RNA transcripts. An initial round of RT-PCR targeting the TCR CDR3 relied on the HTBI primer set. TCRdb ran MiXCR on the multiplex PCR reads and lists one entry per CDR3 protein. The data hold roughly 360,000 distinct CDR3 sequences, with about 13% observed a single time. The sample taken for sequencing was blood. The receptors were sampled from a man aged 25-45 years with Graves' hyperthyroidism that later progressed to Graves' ophthalmopathy.

The gene calls are TRBV20-1 and TRBJ2-7; D perhaps matches TRBD2 (6 bases). The germline V and J ends were trimmed by 3 bases and 6 bases, with 18 bases remaining between them. The CDR3 covers 14 residues. Germline V gene data show CDR1 as DFQATT and CDR2 as SNEGSKA (reference sequence). The CDR3 DNA is TGCAGTGCTAGGGAAGGAGGGGATAAGGGCGAGCAGTACTTC. Amino acids: CSAREGGDKGEQYF.

In its sample, this clonotype was seen many times. V usage is TRBV28 and J usage is TRBJ2-3; no clear D gene. The CDR3 is made up of 12 amino acids. Germline V lookup: CDR1 MDHEN, CDR2 SYDVKM. Trimming stripped 8 bases from V and 3 bases from J, with 9 bases between. The CDR3 coding sequence is TGTGCCAGCGCCGCGGTTACAGATACGCAGTATTTT. This sequence encodes CASAAVTDTQYF.

The sample holds a few counts of this clonotype. The chain combines TRBV7-7 with TRBJ2-5; TRBD2 aligns across 9 bases. The germline gives CDR1 SSHAT, CDR2 FNYEAQ (reference sequence). V dropped 1 base and J dropped 3; count of bases not matched to a gene: 9. The CDR3 contains 17 residues. Written as DNA, the CDR3 is TGTGCCAGCAGCTTAGACCCCGCTAGCGGGATAAAAGAGACCCAGTACTTC. The encoded protein is CASSLDPASGIKETQYF.

A word on this clonotype: No DNA is shown, since the ends of the CDR3 on it are uncertain; the CDR3 is the one TCRdb lists. The chain carries TRBV6-2 or TRBV6-3 and TRBJ2-6; the D call of TRBD1 is as the table states it, not checked on the DNA. The CDR3 comprises 16 residues, both ends counted. The germline V gene has CDR1 MNHEY and CDR2 SVGEGT. CDR3 in amino acids: CASSIMWGAGANVPTF.

The J gene is TRBJ1-5, the V gene TRBV7-2; a possible D gene is TRBD1 (5 bases). Deletions cut 5 bases from V and 1 base from J, with 15 bases between. CDR1 and CDR2 from the germline V gene are SGHTA and FQGNSA. This CDR3 is built from 16 residues. CDR3 protein: CASSPAGTQSNQPQHF. DNA of the CDR3: TGTGCCAGCAGCCCCGCCGGGACGCAAAGCAATCAGCCCCAGCATTTT.

The table lists this clonotype with a few counts. The chain employs TRBV7-9 and TRBJ1-4; weak D call: TRBD1 (5 bases). V was shortened by 5 bases and J by 3 bases, with 13 bases between the two germline ends. Germline lookup yields CDR1 SEHNR and CDR2 FQNEAQ (reference sequence). This CDR3 has 15 residues. The CDR3, as DNA: TGTGCCAGCAGCCGCGTTTTGGGGCCTAATGAAAAACTGTTTTTT. Its translation: CASSRVLGPNEKLFF.

This clonotype was picked up many times. The genes are TRBV5-1 and TRBJ2-7, with D perhaps matching TRBD2 (6 bases). CDR3 length equals 12 residues. V shed 4 bases and J shed 6 bases, with 11 bases lying between them. Per germline, CDR1 SGHRS and CDR2 YFSETQ. The DNA for the CDR3 is TGCGCCAGCAGCCCGGGACTGGGCGAGCAGTACTTC. This translates into CASSPGLGEQYF.

The genes are TRBV30 and TRBJ2-1; 7 bases align to TRBD2. Germline CDR1 reads GTSNPN; CDR2 reads SVGIG (reference sequence). After removal of 4 bases from V and 6 bases from J, the junction contained 6 bases not matched to a gene. The CDR3 is made up of 13 amino acids. CDR3 in DNA: TGTGCCTGGACCGGACTAGGTGGCAATGAGCAGTTCTTC. Protein: CAWTGLGGNEQFF. Using reference TRBV30 and TRBJ2-1 for the parts outside the CDR3, the full variable domain is SQTIHQWPATLVQPVGSPLSLECTVEGTSNPNLYWYRQAAGRGLQLLFYSVGIGQISSEVPQNLSASRPQDRQFILSSKKLLLSDSGFYLCAWTGLGGNEQFFGPGTRLTVL.

This clonotype was found many times. J is TRBJ1-2 and V is TRBV20-1; the D gene is possibly TRBD1 (5 bases). This CDR3 has 13 residues. Trimming removed 5 bases at V and 4 bases at J, with 14 bases between. CDR1 is DFQATT, CDR2 SNEGSKA, per germline (reference sequence). CDR3 sequence: CSASSLTAYGYTF. In nucleotides, the CDR3 is TGCAGTGCTTCCTCCCTGACAGCCTATGGCTACACCTTC.

The table lists this clonotype with many counts. The chain recombines TRBV6-1 with TRBJ2-3, with 8 bases matching TRBD1. CDR1 is MNHNS, CDR2 SASEGT, per germline. With 6 bases clipped from V and 3 bases from J, the junction kept 14 bases outside the gene matches. The CDR3 runs 17 residues. The CDR3 spells CASRNYWTGSPTDTQYF. CDR3 sequence (DNA): TGTGCCAGCAGGAATTATTGGACAGGGTCCCCAACAGATACGCAGTATTTT.

This clonotype was picked up a small number of times. The chain carries TRBV20-1 and TRBJ1-5; 9 bases are a match to TRBD1. J lost 0 bases, V lost 1 base, and 7 bases had no gene match. The length of the CDR3 is 17 residues. The germline CDR1 and CDR2 sequences are DFQATT and SNEGSKA (reference sequence). This CDR3 is CSARAAGTGLSNQPQHF. CDR3 sequence (DNA): TGCAGTGCTAGAGCAGCCGGGACAGGGCTTAGCAATCAGCCCCAGCATTTT.

This clonotype was counted a few times. V usage is TRBV28 and J usage is TRBJ2-5; D is unresolved. Looked up from germline, CDR1 is MDHEN and CDR2 is SYDVKM. The CDR3 contains 11 residues. The V end was cut by 1 base, the J end by 10 bases, with 7 bases between. This chain's CDR3 is CASSLSGRQYF. The CDR3 DNA follows: TGTGCCAGCAGTTTATCTGGGCGCCAGTACTTC.

This clonotype was seen ten or more times. The chain is built from TRBV2 and TRBJ2-2, with 12 bases matching TRBD2. The CDR3 loop spans 16 amino acids. Germline lookup yields CDR1 SNHLY and CDR2 FYNNEI. Losses at the gene ends were 8 bases for V and 0 bases for J; bases not matched to a gene: 4. The CDR3 DNA reads as TGTGCCAGCGTAGGACTAGCGGGACCGAACACCGGGGAGCTGTTTTTT. Protein sequence: CASVGLAGPNTGELFF.

This clonotype was counted at least ten times. The chain combines TRBV20-1 with TRBJ2-7; perhaps TRBD1 as D (6 bases). CDR1 is DFQATT, CDR2 SNEGSKA, per germline (reference sequence). CDR3 length: 14 amino acids. Trimming took 6 bases from V and 0 from J, leaving 15 bases between them. CDR3 nucleotide sequence: TGCAGTGCCCAACGGACAGTGAGCTCCTACGAGCAGTACTTC. It codes for CSAQRTVSSYEQYF.

This clonotype was counted at least ten times. The genes are TRBV4-1 and TRBJ2-1; D gene unclear. Germline V lookup: CDR1 MGHRA, CDR2 YSYEKL. The CDR3 covers 15 residues. V lost 3 bases, J lost 0 bases, and 9 bases lay in between. CDR3 sequence: CASSQGWGSYNEQFF. DNA of the CDR3: TGCGCCAGCAGCCAGGGATGGGGCTCCTACAATGAGCAGTTCTTC.

This clonotype has a count of ten or more. The V call is TRBV5-1, the J call TRBJ1-5; 8 nucleotides align to TRBD1. Germline V CDR1 and CDR2: SGHRS, YFSETQ. V lost 4 bases to trimming and J lost 7 bases; unmatched junction nucleotides: 7. The CDR3 spans 14 residues. This CDR3 is CASSPGQEGQPQHF. CDR3 in DNA: TGCGCCAGCAGCCCGGGACAGGAGGGCCAGCCCCAGCATTTT.

The chain recombines TRBV28 with TRBJ2-1; the D is unclear. This CDR3 is 12 amino acids long. CDR1 is MDHEN and CDR2 is SYDVKM in the germline V gene. Trimming stripped 4 bases from V and 9 bases from J, with 10 bases between. Written as DNA, the CDR3 is TGTGCCAGCAGTTCCTTTGTGGGTGAGCAGTTCTTC. Its translation is CASSSFVGEQFF. Together with reference TRBV28 and TRBJ2-1, the CDR3 gives the full variable domain: DVKVTQSSRYLVKRTGEKVFLECVQDMDHENMFWYRQDPGLGLRLIYFSYDVKMKEKGDIPEGYSVSREKKERFSLILESASTNQTSMYLCASSSFVGEQFFGPGTRLTVL.

Remarks on this clonotype: A much larger clone sits a single nucleotide away, making a read error possible. The chain recombines TRBV15 with TRBJ2-1, with a tentative D call TRBD1 (6 bases). This CDR3 comprises 17 residues. Germline-derived CDR1 and CDR2 are LNHNV and YYDKDF (reference sequence). Trimming took off 1 base at V and 2 bases at J, with 15 bases between the two ends. The CDR3 is CATSRGVSRGPYNEQFF. CDR3 DNA sequence: TGTGCCACCAGCAGAGGGGTTAGCAGGGGCCCCTACAATGAGCAGTTCTTC. Full variable domain (outside the CDR3, taken from reference TRBV15 and TRBJ2-1): DAMVIQNPRYQVTQFGKPVTLSCSQTLNHNVMYWYQQKSSQAPKLLFHYYDKDFNNEADTPDNFQSRRPNTSFCFLDIRSPGLGDTAMYLCATSRGVSRGPYNEQFFGPGTRLTVL.

This clonotype was recorded at least ten times. V gene TRBV11-2 combines with J gene TRBJ2-3; 12 bases map to TRBD2. Germline CDR1 SGHAT, CDR2 FQNNGV. CDR3 size: 16 residues. J gave up 6 bases and V 4 bases, and 8 bases lay outside the gene matches. The CDR3 sequence is CASSYSSGGALDTQYF. Written as DNA, the CDR3 is TGTGCCAGCAGCTACTCTAGCGGGGGGGCTTTGGATACGCAGTATTTT.

Concerning this clonotype itself: A much larger clonotype is one base distant, so this may be a read error. The gene calls are TRBV7-2 and TRBJ2-7; D remains unclear. The CDR3 loop spans 13 amino acids. CDR1 is SGHTA and CDR2 is FQGNSA in the germline V gene. CDR3 protein: CANSLDRPGEQYF. In nucleotides, the CDR3 is TGTGCCAACAGCTTAGACCGTCCGGGCGAGCAGTACTTC.

This chain links TRBV6-1 with TRBJ1-2; no definite D call. The CDR3 covers 12 residues. Germline V gives CDR1 MNHNS, CDR2 SASEGT. V was pared by 8 bases and J by 4 bases, with 11 bases between. CDR3 bases: TGTGCCAGCCACAACACAGCCTATGGCTACACCTTC. Translating gives CASHNTAYGYTF.